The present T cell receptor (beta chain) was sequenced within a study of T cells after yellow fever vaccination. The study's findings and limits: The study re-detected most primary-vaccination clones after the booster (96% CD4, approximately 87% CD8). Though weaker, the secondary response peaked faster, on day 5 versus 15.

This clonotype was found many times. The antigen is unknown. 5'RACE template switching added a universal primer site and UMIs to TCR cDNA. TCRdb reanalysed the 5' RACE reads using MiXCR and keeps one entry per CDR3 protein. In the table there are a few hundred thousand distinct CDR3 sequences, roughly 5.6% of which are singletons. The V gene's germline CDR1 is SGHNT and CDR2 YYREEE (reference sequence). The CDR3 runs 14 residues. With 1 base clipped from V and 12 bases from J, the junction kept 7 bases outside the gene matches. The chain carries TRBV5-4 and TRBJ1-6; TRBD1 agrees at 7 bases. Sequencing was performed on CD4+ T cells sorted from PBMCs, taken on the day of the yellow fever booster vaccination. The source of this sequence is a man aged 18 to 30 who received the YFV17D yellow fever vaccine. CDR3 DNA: TGTGCCAGCAGCTTGAACAGGGGCGCGAAACCCCTCCACTTT. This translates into CASSLNRGAKPLHF.